The 31 T cell receptor beta chains presented below share a single source sample, sequenced in a study of cytomegalovirus exposure and HLA in healthy donors. PCR employed 60 Vbeta and 13 Jbeta primers. Using immunoSEQ multiplex PCR, the repertoire was profiled, and TCRdb retains in-frame clones only, with some absent. The profile covers about 160,000 clones, with under 80% appearing a single time and roughly 2% taken by the ten largest. The sample taken for sequencing was PBMCs. The source is a female donor in good health and CMV-seronegative.

The rearrangement uses TRBV5-1 and TRBJ1-5, with D uncertain. Deletions cut 4 bases from V and 6 bases from J, with 17 bases between. This CDR3 comprises 15 residues. CDR1 is SGHRS, CDR2 YFSETQ, per germline. CDR3 sequence: CASSPGEAVGQPQHF. CDR3 sequence (DNA): TGCGCCAGCAGCCCCGGGGAGGCCGTGGGTCAGCCCCAGCATTTT.

This clone was seen once. The V and J genes are TRBV19 and TRBJ2-4; D is perhaps TRBD2 (5 bases). V gave up 6 bases and J gave up 7 bases, with 19 bases separating them. Germline loops: CDR1 LNHDA, CDR2 SQIVND (reference sequence). This CDR3 has 15 amino acids. CDR3 nucleotides: TGTGCCAGTAGCGTCGGGGATAGGGTAAAGAACATTCAGTACTTC. This codes for CASSVGDRVKNIQYF.

CDR3 DNA sequence: TGTGCCAGCAGTGAAGCGGACAGGGCACGGGGAGAGACCCAGTACTTC. Translation gives CASSEADRARGETQYF. The chain recombines TRBV6-1 with TRBJ2-5; TRBD1 agrees at 8 bases. J gave up 4 bases and V 0 bases, and 7 bases lay outside the gene matches. This CDR3 contains 16 residues. In germline, CDR1 is MNHNS, CDR2 SASEGT.

The chain links TRBV5-1 to TRBJ1-1; 10 nucleotides line up with TRBD1. Germline V gives CDR1 SGHRS, CDR2 YFSETQ. The CDR3 consists of 13 residues. After removal of 4 bases from V and 5 bases from J, the junction contained 2 bases not matched to a gene. Written as DNA, the CDR3 is TGCGCCAGCAGCGGGGACAGGGGTACTGAAGCTTTCTTT. This translates into CASSGDRGTEAFF.

The chain links TRBV6-1 to TRBJ2-5, with 9 bases aligning to TRBD2. CDR3 length: 15 amino acids. Trimming removed 6 bases from V and 5 bases from J; junction bases left unmatched: 10. Germline CDR1 and CDR2: MNHNS and SASEGT. The CDR3 sequence is CASRTEREAWETQYF. CDR3 in DNA: TGTGCCAGCAGAACGGAGCGGGAGGCCTGGGAGACCCAGTACTTC.

The V and J genes are TRBV7-3 and TRBJ2-2; perhaps TRBD1 as D (5 bases). CDR3 length equals 14 residues. CDR1 and CDR2 (germline): SGHTA, FQGTGA. The V gene lost 3 bases and the J gene lost 2 bases, with 7 bases spanning the gap. This chain's CDR3 is CASSFDSNTGELFF. The CDR3 DNA sequence: TGTGCCAGCAGCTTTGACAGCAACACCGGGGAGCTGTTTTTT.

The gene calls are TRBV15 and TRBJ1-6, with D possibly being TRBD1 (5 bases). V was pared by 4 bases and J by 7 bases, with 8 bases between. Germline CDR1 is LNHNV and CDR2 is YYDKDF (reference sequence). CDR3 length: 13 residues. The CDR3 DNA sequence: TGTGCCACCAGCACCCGACAGAATTCACCCCTCCACTTT. It yields the protein CATSTRQNSPLHF.

This clone came up a few times. J is TRBJ2-5 and V is TRBV5-6, with TRBD1 identical over 10 bases. The CDR3 totals 14 residues. Germline lookup yields CDR1 SGHDT and CDR2 YYEEEE. V lost 4 bases and J lost 5; bases outside the gene matches: 5. This CDR3 reads CASSVTGGAETQYF. CDR3 sequence (DNA): TGTGCCAGCAGCGTGACAGGGGGCGCCGAGACCCAGTACTTC.

V gene TRBV7-8 combines with J gene TRBJ2-7; TRBD2 aligns across 16 bases. The germline V gene encodes CDR1 SGHVS and CDR2 FQNEAQ. V lost 4 bases, J lost 5 bases, and 2 bases stayed unmatched. The CDR3 has 15 amino acids. The CDR3 is CASSWGLAGGDEQYF. CDR3 nucleotide sequence: TGTGCCAGCAGCTGGGGACTAGCGGGAGGGGACGAGCAGTACTTC. Full variable domain (rest looked up from reference TRBV7-8 and TRBJ2-7): GAGVSQSPRYKVAKRGQDVALRCDPISGHVSLFWYQQALGQGPEFLTYFQNEAQLDKSGLPSDRFFAERPEGSVSTLKIQRTQQEDSAVYLCASSWGLAGGDEQYFGPGTRLTVT.

The CDR3 protein is CASSPVAGAGTDTQYF. The CDR3 nucleotides are TGTGCCAGCAGCCCTGTAGCGGGGGCGGGGACAGATACGCAGTATTTT. The J gene is TRBJ2-3, the V gene TRBV7-9; TRBD2 agrees at 9 bases. Germline CDR1 is SEHNR and CDR2 is FQNEAQ (reference sequence). CDR3 size: 16 residues. J gave up 3 bases and V 5 bases, and 9 bases lay outside the gene matches. The whole variable domain, remainder taken from reference TRBV7-9 and TRBJ2-3, is DTGVSQNPRHKITKRGQNVTFRCDPISEHNRLYWYRQTLGQGPEFLTYFQNEAQLEKSRLLSDRFSAERPKGSFSTLEIQRTEQGDSAMYLCASSPVAGAGTDTQYFGPGTRLTVL.

This chain connects TRBV7-2 to TRBJ2-1; TRBD2 aligns across 9 bases. The germline CDR1 and CDR2 sequences are SGHTA and FQGNSA. The CDR3 length is 16 residues. Trimming removed 5 bases from V and 7 bases from J; junction bases left unmatched: 12. The CDR3 loop reads CASSAHGAGGPNEQFF. DNA of the CDR3: TGTGCCAGCAGCGCCCACGGGGCGGGAGGGCCAAATGAGCAGTTCTTC.

The chain is built from TRBV25-1 and TRBJ2-7; possibly TRBD1 for D (5 bases). The CDR3 length is 14 residues. Germline CDR1 reads MGHDK; CDR2 reads SYGVNS. Trimming took 7 bases from V and 2 from J, leaving 15 bases between them. Here the CDR3 DNA reads TGTGCCAGCACCCCCCGGACATACCCCTACGAGCAGTACTTC. Protein: CASTPRTYPYEQYF.

The chain employs TRBV5-1 and TRBJ2-3, with TRBD2 identical over 10 bases. The CDR3 is made up of 13 amino acids. V trimming: 7 bases; J trimming: 13 bases; junction bases outside the gene matches: 12. Germline CDR1 SGHRS, CDR2 YFSETQ. The CDR3 region is CASASTSGQEEYF. The CDR3 DNA reads as TGCGCCAGCGCATCGACTAGCGGGCAAGAGGAGTATTTT.

The CDR3 spells CASSIDRRGRQPQHF. Here the CDR3 DNA reads TGTGCCAGTAGTATAGATCGCAGGGGAAGGCAGCCCCAGCATTTT. The rearrangement uses TRBV19 and TRBJ1-5, with TRBD1 as a possible D gene (6 bases). From germline, CDR1 is LNHDA and CDR2 SQIVND (reference sequence). CDR3 length equals 15 residues. The V end was cut by 0 bases, the J end by 7 bases, with 13 bases between.

The chain uses TRBV10-2 and TRBJ2-3; 7 bases are a match to TRBD2. The germline gives CDR1 WSHSY, CDR2 SAAADI. The CDR3 spans 14 residues. The V and J ends lost 8 bases and 4 bases, in that order; junction bases with no gene match: 9. The CDR3 loop is CASGQSGDADTQYF. CDR3 nucleotide sequence: TGCGCCAGCGGACAAAGCGGGGACGCAGATACGCAGTATTTT.

Written as DNA, the CDR3 is TGTGCCAGCAGCTTGGATCTTAATGAAAAACTGTTTTTT. The encoded protein is CASSLDLNEKLFF. The chain couples TRBV5-5 to TRBJ1-4, with unresolved D. There are 13 residues in the CDR3. Between the trimmed V and J ends, which lost 0 bases and 4 bases, there was a span of 4 bases. Looked up from germline, CDR1 is SGHKS and CDR2 is YYEKEE (reference sequence).

The genes are TRBV11-2 and TRBJ1-6, with D uncertain. In germline, CDR1 is SGHAT, CDR2 FQNNGV. The CDR3 is made up of 14 amino acids. V was cut by 1 base and J by 9 bases, with 10 bases left in between. The CDR3 reads CASSLVAEGSPLHF. In DNA form, the CDR3 reads TGTGCCAGCAGCTTAGTCGCGGAAGGTTCACCCCTCCACTTT.

This clone has more than one count but fewer than ten. The gene calls are TRBV29-1 and TRBJ2-3; TRBD1 agrees at 8 bases. The CDR3 is made up of 15 amino acids. Germline CDR1 and CDR2: SQVTM and ANQGSEA. V gave up 6 bases and J gave up 5 bases; unmatched junction bases: 13. The CDR3 sequence: CSVRTGQGRGDTQYF. The CDR3, as DNA: TGCAGCGTCCGCACAGGACAGGGCAGAGGAGATACGCAGTATTTT.

The chain employs TRBV5-1 and TRBJ1-1, with a possible D match to TRBD1 (5 bases). With 0 bases removed from V and 0 bases from J, the gap between germline ends came to 9 bases. CDR1 and CDR2 (germline): SGHRS, YFSETQ. The CDR3 loop spans 15 amino acids. The CDR3 bases are TGCGCCAGCAGCTTGGTGGGGCGGATGAACACTGAAGCTTTCTTT. Protein: CASSLVGRMNTEAFF.

V is TRBV25-1 and J is TRBJ1-1, with 10 bases matching TRBD1. The CDR3 length is 13 residues. The trim removed 5 bases at V and 11 bases at J, leaving 8 bases unmatched. In germline, CDR1 is MGHDK, CDR2 SYGVNS. The CDR3 DNA reads as TGTGCCAGCAGTAGACGGACAGGGGGACGGGCTTTCTTT. Translation gives CASSRRTGGRAFF.

This clone is a singleton in its sample. This chain links TRBV30 with TRBJ1-2, with 7 bases aligning to TRBD1. The germline gives CDR1 GTSNPN, CDR2 SVGIG (reference sequence). The CDR3 consists of 15 residues. The V gene end was trimmed by 1 base and the J gene end by 5 bases; junction bases not matched to a gene: 10. CDR3 sequence (DNA): TGTGCCTGGAGTGACCTGGGACAGACGACTTATGGCTACACCTTC. Amino acid sequence: CAWSDLGQTTYGYTF.

V is TRBV4-1 and J is TRBJ1-6; D unclear. CDR3 length: 13 amino acids. V was cut by 1 base and J by 8 bases, with 6 bases left in between. In germline, CDR1 is MGHRA, CDR2 YSYEKL. CDR3 DNA: TGCGCCAGCAGCCAAGTCGGGGATTCACCCCTCCACTTT. This gives the protein CASSQVGDSPLHF.

The chain carries TRBV30 and TRBJ2-1; 7 nucleotides agree with TRBD2. With 1 base clipped from V and 0 bases from J, the junction kept 6 bases outside the gene matches. The CDR3 has 16 amino acids. Germline V CDR1 and CDR2: GTSNPN, SVGIG (reference sequence). CDR3 bases: TGTGCCTGGAGTGCCCCCCTAGCGGTCTCCTACAATGAGCAGTTCTTC. Encoded protein: CAWSAPLAVSYNEQFF.

V and J are TRBV6-4 and TRBJ1-1; 9 bases align to TRBD1. The V gene's germline CDR1 is MRHNA and CDR2 SNTAGT. Losses at the gene ends were 3 bases for V and 3 bases for J; bases not matched to a gene: 2. The CDR3 has 14 residues. CDR3 sequence: CASSETGGYTEAFF. CDR3 nucleotide sequence: TGTGCCAGCAGTGAAACAGGGGGCTACACTGAAGCTTTCTTT.

This clone has more than one count but fewer than ten. The V call is TRBV30, the J call TRBJ1-1; D is perhaps TRBD1 (5 bases). CDR1 GTSNPN and CDR2 SVGIG come from the germline V gene (reference sequence). CDR3 length: 13 residues. Trimming pared 5 bases from V and 5 bases from J, leaving 15 bases between. The CDR3 spells CAWAGGMGTEAFF. In DNA form, the CDR3 reads TGTGCCTGGGCTGGGGGGATGGGGACTGAAGCTTTCTTT.

The gene calls are TRBV10-3 and TRBJ2-1; 10 positions agree with TRBD2. V lost 5 bases, J lost 8 bases, and 12 bases stayed unmatched. This CDR3 spans 16 amino acids. The V gene's germline CDR1 is ENHRY and CDR2 SYGVKD. As DNA, the CDR3 is TGTGCCATCAGTTTCACTAGCGGGATATCTCTCGATGAGCAGTTCTTC. It translates to CAISFTSGISLDEQFF.

The rearrangement joins TRBV5-6 to TRBJ2-1; the match to TRBD2 covers 8 bases. V lost 1 base to trimming and J lost 4 bases; unmatched junction nucleotides: 4. CDR3 size: 15 residues. CDR1 and CDR2 from the germline V gene are SGHDT and YYEEEE. CDR3 protein: CASSLMVAGYNEQFF. The CDR3 DNA follows: TGTGCCAGCAGCTTGATGGTAGCGGGATACAATGAGCAGTTCTTC.

This sequence joins TRBV9 and TRBJ2-7, with 9 bases that match TRBD1. The junction had 8 bases not matched to a gene; V was cut back by 4 bases and J by 6 bases. Germline V gene sequence: CDR1 SGDLS, CDR2 YYNGEE. CDR3 length: 14 residues. The CDR3 nucleotides read TGTGCCAGCAGCCAGGGACAGGGACCCCGCGAGCAGTACTTC. Translated: CASSQGQGPREQYF.

This clone has just a few counts. The rearrangement joins TRBV5-1 to TRBJ2-7; D not certain. CDR1 SGHRS and CDR2 YFSETQ come from the germline V gene. V was pared by 0 bases and J by 7 bases, with 11 bases between. The CDR3 extends over 13 amino acids. The chain's CDR3 is CASSLGASREQYF. The CDR3 DNA reads as TGCGCCAGCAGCTTGGGGGCGTCCCGAGAGCAGTACTTC.

This clone occurred once. The CDR3 spells CASSSTPSGEGTDTQYF. The CDR3 DNA reads as TGTGCCAGCAGCTCAACCCCAAGCGGGGAGGGCACAGATACGCAGTATTTT. The chain carries TRBV7-3 and TRBJ2-3; 7 bases are a match to TRBD2. Germline CDR1 is SGHTA and CDR2 is FQGTGA. CDR3 size: 17 residues. The trim removed 4 bases at V and 1 base at J, leaving 11 bases unmatched.

This chain links TRBV6-5 with TRBJ1-1, with D maybe TRBD1 (5 bases). CDR1 and CDR2 from the germline V gene are MNHEY and SVGAGI. The length of the CDR3 is 14 residues. V gave up 4 bases and J gave up 1 base, with 10 bases separating them. This CDR3 is CASSLNGQNTEAFF. The CDR3 region has the DNA TGTGCCAGCAGTTTGAACGGACAGAACACTGAAGCTTTCTTT.